This T cell receptor beta chain stems from a study of a mutant IDH1 vaccine in newly diagnosed glioma. On the study more broadly: The treated population exhibited a male proportion of around 62%, a female proportion of about 38%, and a mean age of approximately 42 years. Those enrolled had earlier been treated with radiotherapy, temozolomide, or both, mostly both.

Time point of the sample: week 35, safety follow-up. The study gave 300 ug of mutant IDH1 20-mer peptide per vaccine dose, with topical imiquimod. Patients came in for eight vaccinations, in weeks 1, 3, 5, 7, 11, 15, 19 and 23. Data came from immunoSEQ multiplex PCR; TCRdb stores just in-frame clones and leaves some out. The repertoire holds just under 70,000 clones, with roughly 80% as singletons. Germline assignment: CDR1 MDHEN and CDR2 SYDVKM. The length of the CDR3 is 12 residues. V lost 6 bases and J 2 bases, leaving 6 bases between the germline ends. Study results and caveats: Apparently unrelated to pseudoprogression were changes in the top peripheral T cell clonotypes.

Details on this clone: Its antigen is still unknown.

The TCR comes from a man aged 18 to 30 with glioma. Sequencing used PBMCs, obtained from a glioma patient whose treatment included an IDH1 peptide vaccine. The genes are TRBV28 and TRBJ2-3; D ambiguous. The chain's CDR3 is CASSQNTDTQYF. CDR3 sequence (DNA): TGTGCCAGCAGCCAAAACACAGATACGCAGTATTTT.